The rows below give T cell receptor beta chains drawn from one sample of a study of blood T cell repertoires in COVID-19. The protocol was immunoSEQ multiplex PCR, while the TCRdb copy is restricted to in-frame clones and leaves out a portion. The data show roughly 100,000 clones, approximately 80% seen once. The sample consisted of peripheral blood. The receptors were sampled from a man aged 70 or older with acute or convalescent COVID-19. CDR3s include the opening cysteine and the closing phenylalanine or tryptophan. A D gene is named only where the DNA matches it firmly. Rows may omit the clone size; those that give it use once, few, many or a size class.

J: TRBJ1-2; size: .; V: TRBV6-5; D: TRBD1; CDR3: CASRRGLPGGWGYTF; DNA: TGTGCCAGCAGGCGGGGTTTACCAGGGGGCTGGGGCTACACCTTC
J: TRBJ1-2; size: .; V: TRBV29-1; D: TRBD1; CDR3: CSVIGGDRVYYGYTF; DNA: TGCAGCGTGATTGGGGGGGACAGGGTCTACTATGGCTACACCTTC
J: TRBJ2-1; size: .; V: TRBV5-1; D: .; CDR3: CASSFGHNSYNEQFF; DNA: TGCGCCAGCAGCTTTGGACACAACTCCTACAATGAGCAGTTCTTC
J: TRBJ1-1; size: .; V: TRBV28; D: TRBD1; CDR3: CASSPPRQGVTEAFF; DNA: TGTGCCAGCAGTCCGCCCCGACAGGGCGTCACTGAAGCTTTCTTT
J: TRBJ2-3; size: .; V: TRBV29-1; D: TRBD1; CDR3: CSVSGQSNGDTQYF; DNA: TGCAGCGTCTCGGGACAGAGTAACGGAGATACGCAGTATTTT
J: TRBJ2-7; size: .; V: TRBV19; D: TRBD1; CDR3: CASSNRGPPYEQYF; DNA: TGTGCCAGTAGTAACAGGGGACCCCCCTACGAGCAGTACTTC
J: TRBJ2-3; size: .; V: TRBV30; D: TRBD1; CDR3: CAWSTVTGGGTDTQYF; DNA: TGTGCCTGGAGTACGGTGACAGGGGGCGGAACAGATACGCAGTATTTT
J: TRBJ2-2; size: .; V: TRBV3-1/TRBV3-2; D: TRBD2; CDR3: CASNSAGAGGELFF; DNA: TGTGCCAGCAATTCAGCGGGAGCGGGCGGGGAGCTGTTTTTT
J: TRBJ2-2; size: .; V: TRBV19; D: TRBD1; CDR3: CASSIGQGITGELFF; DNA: TGTGCCAGTAGTATAGGACAGGGTATCACCGGGGAGCTGTTTTTT
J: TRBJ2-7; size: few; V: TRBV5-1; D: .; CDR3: CASSSSSYEQYF; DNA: TGCGCCAGCAGCTCGAGCTCCTACGAGCAGTACTTC
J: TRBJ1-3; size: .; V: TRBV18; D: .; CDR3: CASSVQRGESAGNTIYF; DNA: TGTGCCAGCTCAGTCCAAAGAGGTGAATCGGCTGGAAACACCATATATTTT
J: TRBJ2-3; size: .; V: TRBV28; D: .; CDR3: CASSTYSGVRTDTQYF; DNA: TGTGCCAGCAGCACATACTCAGGGGTGCGCACAGATACGCAGTATTTT
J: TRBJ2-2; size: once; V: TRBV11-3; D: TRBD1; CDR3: CASSLRQGIKSGELFF; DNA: TGTGCCAGCAGCTTACGACAGGGAATTAAGAGCGGGGAGCTGTTTTTT
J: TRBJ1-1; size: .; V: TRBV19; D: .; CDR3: CASSILGEVNTEAFF; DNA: TGTGCCAGTAGTATTCTCGGGGAGGTGAACACTGAAGCTTTCTTT
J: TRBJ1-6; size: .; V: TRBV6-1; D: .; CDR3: CASSELRGSPLHF; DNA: TGTGCCAGCAGTGAACTCAGGGGTTCACCCCTCCACTTT
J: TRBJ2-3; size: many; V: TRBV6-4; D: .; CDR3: CASSDSDIGTDTQYF; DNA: TGTGCCAGCAGTGACTCGGACATAGGCACAGATACGCAGTATTTT
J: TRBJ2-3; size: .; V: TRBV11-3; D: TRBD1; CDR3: CASSFRDRGRSDTQYF; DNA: TGTGCCAGCAGCTTCCGGGACAGGGGGCGCTCAGATACGCAGTATTTT
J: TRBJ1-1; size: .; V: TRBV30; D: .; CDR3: CAWSPGENTEAFF; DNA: TGTGCCTGGAGTCCTGGAGAGAACACTGAAGCTTTCTTT
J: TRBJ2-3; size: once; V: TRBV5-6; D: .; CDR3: CASSLDLTTDTQYF; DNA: TGTGCCAGCAGCTTGGACCTAACCACAGATACGCAGTATTTT
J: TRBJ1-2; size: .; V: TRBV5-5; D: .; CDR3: CASSLGPIRRAGPGYTF; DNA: TGTGCCAGCAGCTTGGGTCCCATCCGTCGAGCGGGACCTGGCTACACCTTC
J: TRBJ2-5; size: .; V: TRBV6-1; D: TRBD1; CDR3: CASSERVQGARETQYF; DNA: TGTGCCAGCAGTGAAAGAGTCCAGGGGGCACGAGAGACCCAGTACTTC
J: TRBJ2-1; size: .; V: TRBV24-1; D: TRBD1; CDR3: CATRMTGGAFYEQFF; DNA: TGTGCCACCAGAATGACAGGGGGCGCATTCTATGAGCAGTTCTTC
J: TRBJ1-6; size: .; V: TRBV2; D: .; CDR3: CASSGDEGRSPLHF; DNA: TGTGCCAGCAGTGGAGATGAGGGTCGGTCACCCCTCCACTTT
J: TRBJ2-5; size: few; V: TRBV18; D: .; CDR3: CASSPPSKQETQYF; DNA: TGTGCCAGCTCACCACCGTCTAAGCAAGAGACCCAGTACTTC
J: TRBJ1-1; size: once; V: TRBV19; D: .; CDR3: CASSKTGNTEAFF; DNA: TGTGCCAGTAGTAAGACAGGGAACACTGAAGCTTTCTTT
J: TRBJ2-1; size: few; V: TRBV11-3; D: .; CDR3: CASSLSGYPNDEQFF; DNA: TGTGCCAGCAGCTTATCAGGGTACCCTAACGATGAGCAGTTCTTC
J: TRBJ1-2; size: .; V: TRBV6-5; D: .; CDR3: CASARIQTNYGYTF; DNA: TGTGCCAGCGCCAGGATTCAAACGAACTATGGCTACACCTTC
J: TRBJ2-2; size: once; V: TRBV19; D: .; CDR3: CASSILGSPGELFF; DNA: TGTGCCAGTAGTATCCTCGGGTCCCCCGGGGAGCTGTTTTTT
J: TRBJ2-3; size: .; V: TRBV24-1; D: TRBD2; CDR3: CATGGVEGTDTQYF; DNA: TGTGCCACCGGGGGGGTTGAGGGCACAGATACGCAGTATTTT
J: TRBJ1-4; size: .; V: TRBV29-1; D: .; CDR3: CASGRVGTNEKLFF; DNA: TGCGCCTCGGGCAGGGTTGGGACTAATGAAAAACTGTTTTTT
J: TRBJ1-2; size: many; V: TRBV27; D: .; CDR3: CATGQTSSIYGYTF; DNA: TGTGCCACCGGACAGACTTCGAGTATCTATGGCTACACCTTC
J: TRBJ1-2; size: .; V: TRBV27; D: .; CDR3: CASSSGNGYTF; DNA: TGTGCCAGCAGTTCCGGTAACGGCTACACCTTC
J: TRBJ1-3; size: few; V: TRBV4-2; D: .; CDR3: CASSLGLVGGSGNTIYF; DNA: TGTGCCAGCAGCCTTGGGTTGGTAGGGGGCTCTGGAAACACCATATATTTT
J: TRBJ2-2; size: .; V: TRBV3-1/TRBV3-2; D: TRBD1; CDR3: CASSPRDRGTTGELFF; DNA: TGTGCCAGCAGCCCCCGGGACAGGGGGACCACCGGGGAGCTGTTTTTT
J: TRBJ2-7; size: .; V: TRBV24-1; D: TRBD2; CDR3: CATSEAGKEPSGSYEQYF; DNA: TGTGCCACCAGTGAGGCAGGGAAAGAACCTAGCGGTTCCTACGAGCAGTACTTC
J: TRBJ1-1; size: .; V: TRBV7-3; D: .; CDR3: CASSRNQGSTEAFF; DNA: TGTGCCAGCAGCCGTAATCAGGGTTCCACTGAAGCTTTCTTT
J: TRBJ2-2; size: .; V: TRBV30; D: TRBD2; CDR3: CAWSVLSGGSTGELFF; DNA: TGTGCCTGGAGTGTACTCAGCGGGGGATCTACCGGGGAGCTGTTTTTT
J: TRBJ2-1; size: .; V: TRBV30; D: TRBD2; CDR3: CAWKRGGGAYNEQFF; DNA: TGTGCCTGGAAGCGGGGCGGGGGGGCCTACAATGAGCAGTTCTTC
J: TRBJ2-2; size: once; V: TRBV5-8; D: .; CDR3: CASSWGQNTGELFF; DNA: TGTGCCAGCAGCTGGGGACAGAACACCGGGGAGCTGTTTTTT
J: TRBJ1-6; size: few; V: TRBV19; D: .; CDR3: CASNNRAYSPLHF; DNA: TGTGCCAGTAATAACAGGGCATATTCACCCCTCCACTTT
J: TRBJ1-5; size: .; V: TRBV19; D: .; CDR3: CASSMEGTQPQHF; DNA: TGTGCCAGTAGTATGGAGGGAACGCAGCCCCAGCATTTT
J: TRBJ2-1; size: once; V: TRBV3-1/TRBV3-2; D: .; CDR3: CASSRSQTDAPFF; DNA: TGTGCCAGCAGCCGGAGTCAGACAGATGCGCCGTTCTTC
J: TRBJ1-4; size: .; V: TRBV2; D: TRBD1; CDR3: CASSEGRTGGSREKLFF; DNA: TGTGCCAGCAGTGAAGGGAGGACAGGGGGAAGTCGTGAAAAACTGTTTTTT
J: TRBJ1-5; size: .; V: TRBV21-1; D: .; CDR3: CASRNPRRYSNQPQHF; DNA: TGTGCCAGCAGAAATCCGCGGCGGTATAGCAATCAGCCCCAGCATTTT